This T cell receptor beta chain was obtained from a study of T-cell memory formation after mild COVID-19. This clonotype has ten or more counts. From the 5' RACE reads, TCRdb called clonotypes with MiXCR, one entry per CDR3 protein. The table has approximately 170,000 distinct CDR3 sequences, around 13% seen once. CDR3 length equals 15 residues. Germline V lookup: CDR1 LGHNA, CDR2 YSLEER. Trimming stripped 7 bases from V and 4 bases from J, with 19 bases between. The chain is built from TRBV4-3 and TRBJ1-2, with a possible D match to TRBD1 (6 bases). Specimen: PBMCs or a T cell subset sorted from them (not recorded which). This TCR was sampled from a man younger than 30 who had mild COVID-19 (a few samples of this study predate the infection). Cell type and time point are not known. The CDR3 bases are TGCGCCAGCACCCGGCAGGCAGGGGACTCCTATGGCTACACCTTC. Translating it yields CASTRQAGDSYGYTF.